Many counts were recorded for the clone carrying this TCR beta chain. Antigen specificity is unknown. Unique molecular identifiers were affixed to single, distinct cDNA molecules. TCRdb fed the 5' RACE reads into MiXCR, producing one record per CDR3 protein. The data show approximately 71,000 distinct CDR3 sequences, with roughly 13% seen just once and around 15% held by the top ten. This entry belongs to a study of early T cells in non-severe SARS-CoV-2 infection. Study background: Sequencing of unsorted whole blood was done on bulk RNA, leaving chains unpaired.

Points from the study as a whole: Sequences matched to VDJdb favored anti-spike CD8 responses, while private and CD4 specificities were missed.

The source material was whole blood. The TCR originated in an adult who was a healthcare worker with PCR-confirmed SARS-CoV-2 infection or an uninfected control (not recorded which).

The CDR3 DNA reads TGTGCCAGCAGCCAGACAGGGAGGCACACTGAAGCTTTCTTT. This translates into CASSQTGRHTEAFF. The V call is TRBV6-6, the J call TRBJ1-1, with TRBD1 matching 7 bases. Per germline, CDR1 MNHNY and CDR2 SVGAGI (reference sequence). There are 14 residues in the CDR3. Trimming cost V 6 bases and J 3 bases; bases outside gene matches: 7.